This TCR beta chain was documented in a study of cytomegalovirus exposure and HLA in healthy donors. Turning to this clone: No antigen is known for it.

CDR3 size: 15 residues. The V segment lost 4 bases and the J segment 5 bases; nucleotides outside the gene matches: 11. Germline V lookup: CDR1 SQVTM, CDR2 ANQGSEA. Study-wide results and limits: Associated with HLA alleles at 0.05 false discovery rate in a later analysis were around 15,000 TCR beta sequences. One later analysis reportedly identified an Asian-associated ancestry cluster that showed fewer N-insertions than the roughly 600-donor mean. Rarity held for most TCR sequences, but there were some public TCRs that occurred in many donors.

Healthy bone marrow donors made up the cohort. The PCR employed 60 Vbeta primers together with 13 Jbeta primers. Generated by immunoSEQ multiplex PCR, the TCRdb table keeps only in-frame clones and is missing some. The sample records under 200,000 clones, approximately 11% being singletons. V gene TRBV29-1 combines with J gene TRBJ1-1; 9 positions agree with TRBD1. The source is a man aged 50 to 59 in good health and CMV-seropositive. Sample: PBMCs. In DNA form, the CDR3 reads TGCAGCGTTGGCTACAGGGGGCGGAGTAGTACTGAAGCTTTCTTT. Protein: CSVGYRGRSSTEAFF. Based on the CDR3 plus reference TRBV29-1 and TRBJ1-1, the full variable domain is SAVISQKPSRDICQRGTSLTIQCQVDSQVTMMFWYRQQPGQSLTLIATANQGSEATYESGFVIDKFPISRPNLTFSTLTVSNMSPEDSSIYLCSVGYRGRSSTEAFFGQGTRLTVV.